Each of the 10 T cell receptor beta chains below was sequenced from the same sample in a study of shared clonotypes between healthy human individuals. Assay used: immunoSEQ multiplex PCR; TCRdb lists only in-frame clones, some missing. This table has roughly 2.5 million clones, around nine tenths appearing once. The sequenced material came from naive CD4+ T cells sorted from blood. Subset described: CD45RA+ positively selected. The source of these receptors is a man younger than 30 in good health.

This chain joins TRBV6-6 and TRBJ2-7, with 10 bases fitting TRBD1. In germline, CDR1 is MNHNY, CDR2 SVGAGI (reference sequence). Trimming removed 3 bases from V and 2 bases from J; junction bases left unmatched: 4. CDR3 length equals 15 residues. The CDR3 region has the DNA TGTGCCAGCAGTTATTGGGACAGGGGTCCCTACGAGCAGTACTTC. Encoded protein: CASSYWDRGPYEQYF.

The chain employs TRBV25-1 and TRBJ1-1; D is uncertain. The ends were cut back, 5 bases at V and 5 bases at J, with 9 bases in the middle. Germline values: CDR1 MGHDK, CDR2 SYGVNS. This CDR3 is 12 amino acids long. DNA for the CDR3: TGTGCCAGCAGTCTGGGCCGGACTGAAGCTTTCTTT. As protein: CASSLGRTEAFF. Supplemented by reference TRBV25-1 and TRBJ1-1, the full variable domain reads EADIYQTPRYLVIGTGKKITLECSQTMGHDKMYWYQQDPGMELHLIHYSYGVNSTEKGDLSSESTVSRIRTEHFPLTLESARPSHTSQYLCASSLGRTEAFFGQGTRLTVV.

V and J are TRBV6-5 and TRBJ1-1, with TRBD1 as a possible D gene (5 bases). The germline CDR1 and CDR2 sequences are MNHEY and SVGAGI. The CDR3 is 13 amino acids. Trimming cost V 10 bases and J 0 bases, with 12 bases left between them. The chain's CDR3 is CATGRQLNTEAFF. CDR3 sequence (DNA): TGTGCCACCGGACGACAGCTGAACACTGAAGCTTTCTTT.

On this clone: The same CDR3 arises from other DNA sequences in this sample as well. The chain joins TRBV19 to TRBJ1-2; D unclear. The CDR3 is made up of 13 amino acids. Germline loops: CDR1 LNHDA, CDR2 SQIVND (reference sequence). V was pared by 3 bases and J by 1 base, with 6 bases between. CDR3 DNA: TGTGCCAGTAGTATCGCAGATAACTATGGCTACACCTTC. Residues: CASSIADNYGYTF.

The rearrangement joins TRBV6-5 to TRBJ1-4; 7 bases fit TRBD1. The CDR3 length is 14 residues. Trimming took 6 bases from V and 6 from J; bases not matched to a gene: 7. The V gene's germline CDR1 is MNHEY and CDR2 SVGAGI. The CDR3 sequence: CASRRGGADEKLFF. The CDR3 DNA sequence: TGTGCCAGCAGAAGAGGGGGCGCCGATGAAAAACTGTTTTTT.

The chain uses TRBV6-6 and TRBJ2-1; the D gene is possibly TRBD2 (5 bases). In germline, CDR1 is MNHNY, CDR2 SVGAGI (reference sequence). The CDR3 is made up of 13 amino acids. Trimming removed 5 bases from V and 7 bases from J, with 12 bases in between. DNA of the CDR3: TGTGCCAGCAGTACGGACTTAGGGAATGAGCAGTTCTTC. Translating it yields CASSTDLGNEQFF.

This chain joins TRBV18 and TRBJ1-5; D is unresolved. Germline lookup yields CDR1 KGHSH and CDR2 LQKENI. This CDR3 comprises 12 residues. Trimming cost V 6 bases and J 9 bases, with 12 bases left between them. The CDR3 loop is CASSVVLGPQHF. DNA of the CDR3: TGTGCCAGCTCCGTCGTACTCGGGCCCCAGCATTTT.

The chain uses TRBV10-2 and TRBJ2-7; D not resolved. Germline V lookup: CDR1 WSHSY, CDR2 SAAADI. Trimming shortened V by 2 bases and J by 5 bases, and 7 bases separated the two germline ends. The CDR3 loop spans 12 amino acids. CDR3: CASSESGHEQYF. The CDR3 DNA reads TGCGCCAGCAGTGAGAGTGGACACGAGCAGTACTTC.

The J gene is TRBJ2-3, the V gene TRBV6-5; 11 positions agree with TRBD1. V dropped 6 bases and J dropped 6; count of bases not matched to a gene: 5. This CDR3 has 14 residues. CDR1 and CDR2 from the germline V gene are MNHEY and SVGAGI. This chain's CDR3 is CASRRTGGVDTQYF. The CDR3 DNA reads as TGTGCCAGCAGGAGGACAGGGGGCGTCGATACGCAGTATTTT.

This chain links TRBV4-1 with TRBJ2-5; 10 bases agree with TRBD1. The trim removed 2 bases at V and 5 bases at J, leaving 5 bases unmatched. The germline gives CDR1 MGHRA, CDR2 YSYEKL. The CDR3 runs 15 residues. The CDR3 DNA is TGCGCCAGCAGCCAAAGGGACAGGGGAAGGGAGACCCAGTACTTC. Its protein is CASSQRDRGRETQYF.